One and the same sample provided the 23 T cell receptor beta chains below, sequenced in a study of cytomegalovirus exposure and HLA in healthy donors. Primers included in the PCR were 60 Vbeta and 13 Jbeta primers. Clones were read by immunoSEQ multiplex PCR, and TCRdb kept only the in-frame ones, dropping some. The table has approximately 180,000 clones, more than 70% seen once. Input material: PBMCs. The receptors here all came from a woman aged 35 to 49 in good health and CMV-seronegative.

Comment on this clone: Other DNA sequences in this specimen translate into the identical CDR3. This chain joins TRBV19 and TRBJ2-7; 8 bases align to TRBD1. Germline lookup yields CDR1 LNHDA and CDR2 SQIVND (reference sequence). V was clipped by 4 bases and J by 1 base; unmatched bases: 3. CDR3 length equals 14 residues. The CDR3 DNA is TGTGCCAGTAGTAGGACAGGGTTTTCCTACGAGCAGTACTTC. Its protein product is CASSRTGFSYEQYF.

The chain couples TRBV5-1 to TRBJ1-2, with TRBD1 as a possible D gene (5 bases). This CDR3 has 13 amino acids. Germline V gene data show CDR1 as SGHRS and CDR2 as YFSETQ. Trimming removed 4 bases from V and 8 bases from J, with 15 bases in between. CDR3 DNA sequence: TGCGCCAGCAGCCCCGGGGGTGGAAGGGGCTACACCTTC. It yields the protein CASSPGGGRGYTF.

V and J are TRBV7-9 and TRBJ2-7; possible D gene TRBD1, 5 bases. Germline V gives CDR1 SEHNR, CDR2 FQNEAQ (reference sequence). The CDR3 contains 13 residues. CDR3 region: CSSSLGQGYEQYV. CDR3 in DNA: TGTTCCAGCAGCTTAGGGCAGGGCTACGAGCAGTACGTC.

The chain is built from TRBV4-3 and TRBJ1-3; 8 nucleotides align to TRBD1. The CDR3 extends over 14 amino acids. The V gene's germline CDR1 is LGHNA and CDR2 YSLEER. The V gene end was trimmed by 3 bases and the J gene end by 4 bases; junction bases not matched to a gene: 2. CDR3 coding DNA: TGCGCCAGCAGCCAGGGGACAGGAGGAAACACCATATATTTT. It yields the protein CASSQGTGGNTIYF.

The CDR3: CASSLIAVGGDTQYF. CDR3 bases: TGCGCCAGCAGCTTAATAGCGGTGGGGGGAGATACGCAGTATTTT. The rearrangement uses TRBV5-1 and TRBJ2-3, with a possible D match to TRBD2 (6 bases). Germline values: CDR1 SGHRS, CDR2 YFSETQ. The CDR3 has 15 residues. V shed 2 bases and J shed 5 bases, with 15 bases lying between them.

The chain employs TRBV9 and TRBJ1-4; 8 positions match TRBD1. This CDR3 comprises 14 residues. Germline trimming cut 3 bases from V and 7 bases from J; bases unmatched to any gene: 5. Germline CDR1 and CDR2: SGDLS and YYNGEE. The CDR3 region is CASSDQGAGEKLFF. The CDR3 bases are TGTGCCAGCAGCGATCAGGGGGCAGGTGAAAAACTGTTTTTT.

The CDR3 here is CASMKQGDIQYF. CDR3 DNA: TGTGCCAGCATGAAACAGGGCGACATTCAGTACTTC. The V and J genes are TRBV6-5 and TRBJ2-4, with D possibly matching TRBD1 (6 bases). V shed 7 bases and J shed 8 bases, with 12 bases lying between them. The CDR3 contains 12 residues. The germline V gene encodes CDR1 MNHEY and CDR2 SVGAGI.

The chain uses TRBV11-2 and TRBJ2-7; TRBD2 aligns across 7 bases. Unmatched junction bases numbered 10, after V lost 5 bases and J lost 3 bases. Germline values: CDR1 SGHAT, CDR2 FQNNGV. The CDR3 totals 15 residues. CDR3 region: CASSPGPSGGYEQYV. The CDR3 DNA sequence: TGTGCCAGCAGCCCTGGACCCTCGGGGGGCTACGAGCAGTACGTC.

The CDR3 here is CASSEALTGNEQFF. In DNA, the CDR3 is TGTGCCAGCAGTGAAGCGCTTACAGGCAATGAGCAGTTCTTC. The rearrangement uses TRBV6-1 and TRBJ2-1; tentatively, D is TRBD1 (5 bases). The ends were cut back, 0 bases at V and 6 bases at J, with 9 bases in the middle. The CDR3 sequence is 14 residues long. Germline loops: CDR1 MNHNS, CDR2 SASEGT.

The chain uses TRBV30 and TRBJ1-1; TRBD1 aligns across 9 bases. CDR1 and CDR2 from the germline V gene are GTSNPN and SVGIG (reference sequence). V dropped 4 bases and J dropped 7; count of bases not matched to a gene: 7. The CDR3 totals 13 residues. CDR3 in amino acids: CAWIIQGALEAFF. CDR3 nucleotide sequence: TGTGCCTGGATCATACAGGGGGCGCTTGAAGCTTTCTTT.

The chain has TRBV9 and TRBJ2-7; tentative D call: TRBD2 (6 bases). Germline V CDR1 and CDR2: SGDLS, YYNGEE. Trimming took off 0 bases at V and 4 bases at J, with 17 bases between the two ends. This CDR3 contains 16 residues. CDR3 protein: CASSVEPQLAAYEQYF. CDR3 bases: TGTGCCAGCAGCGTAGAGCCCCAACTAGCTGCATACGAGCAGTACTTC.

The chain employs TRBV7-2 and TRBJ1-1, with TRBD1 matching over 8 bases. This CDR3 contains 17 residues. With 5 bases clipped from V and 6 bases from J, the junction kept 17 bases outside the gene matches. Germline loops: CDR1 SGHTA, CDR2 FQGNSA. The CDR3 sequence: CASSPGGVGRGLAEAFF. The DNA for the CDR3 is TGTGCCAGCAGCCCTGGGGGGGTAGGCAGGGGGCTCGCTGAAGCTTTCTTT.

Details on this clone: Other nucleotide sequences in the sample specify the same CDR3. The rearrangement joins TRBV7-3 to TRBJ2-5; tentative D call: TRBD2 (6 bases). The CDR3 loop spans 14 amino acids. Trimming shortened V by 0 bases and J by 2 bases, and 7 bases separated the two germline ends. From germline, CDR1 is SGHTA and CDR2 FQGTGA. In nucleotides, the CDR3 is TGTGCCAGCAGCTTAACGGGACTTCAAGAGACCCAGTACTTC. It translates to CASSLTGLQETQYF.

The rearrangement uses TRBV5-6 and TRBJ1-3; 11 bases are shared with TRBD1. This CDR3 spans 17 amino acids. V shed 4 bases and J 0 bases; nucleotides not matched to a gene: 6. Germline V CDR1 and CDR2: SGHDT, YYEEEE. The CDR3 loop reads CASSLGTGGSSGNTIYF. As DNA, the CDR3 is TGTGCCAGCAGCCTGGGGACAGGGGGTTCCTCTGGAAACACCATATATTTT. The whole variable domain, filled in from reference TRBV5-6 and TRBJ1-3, reads DAGVTQSPTHLIKTRGQQVTLRCSPKSGHDTVSWYQQALGQGPQFIFQYYEEEERQRGNFPDRFSGHQFPNYSSELNVNALLLGDSALYLCASSLGTGGSSGNTIYFGEGSWLTVV.

On this clone: One end of the junction fails to match germline, which may point to a read error. The J gene is TRBJ1-4, the V gene TRBV18; D might be TRBD1 (6 bases). The CDR3 spans 15 residues. The germline V gene encodes CDR1 KGHSH and CDR2 LQKENI. CDR3 in DNA: TGTGCCAGCTCCCCACGCCAGGGGCCTTCTGAAAAACTGTTTTTT. It codes for CASSPRQGPSEKLFF.

The chain is built from TRBV9 and TRBJ1-4; 11 bases match TRBD1. With V trimmed by 3 bases and J by 4 bases, 5 bases remained unmatched. This CDR3 comprises 16 residues. CDR1 SGDLS and CDR2 YYNGEE come from the germline V gene. The DNA for the CDR3 is TGTGCCAGCAGCGAGGGACAGGGGGTTAGTAATGAAAAACTGTTTTTT. It is translated as CASSEGQGVSNEKLFF.

The CDR3 nucleotides are TGCGCCAGCAGCTTGGATATTCTCACAGATACGCAGTATTTT. Its translation is CASSLDILTDTQYF. The genes are TRBV5-1 and TRBJ2-3; unclear D gene. Germline assignment: CDR1 SGHRS and CDR2 YFSETQ. V was clipped by 0 bases and J by 2 bases, with 7 bases between them. The CDR3 spans 14 residues. The full variable domain, rest sourced from reference TRBV5-1 and TRBJ2-3, is KAGVTQTPRYLIKTRGQQVTLSCSPISGHRSVSWYQQTPGQGLQFLFEYFSETQRNKGNFPGRFSGRQFSNSRSEMNVSTLELGDSALYLCASSLDILTDTQYFGPGTRLTVL.

The J gene is TRBJ1-2, the V gene TRBV5-4, with D unresolved. This CDR3 comprises 13 residues. V lost 4 bases and J 9 bases, leaving 16 bases between the germline ends. The germline gives CDR1 SGHNT, CDR2 YYREEE (reference sequence). CDR3 in DNA: TGTGCCAGCAGCCCGGGATCTGGGGAAAGCTACACCTTC. Translated: CASSPGSGESYTF.

J is TRBJ1-6 and V is TRBV5-6, with no clear D. This CDR3 region has 16 residues. The germline CDR1 and CDR2 sequences are SGHDT and YYEEEE. V was cut by 0 bases and J by 0 bases, with 7 bases left in between. The CDR3 spells CASSLAPSSYNSPLHF. For the CDR3, the DNA is TGTGCCAGCAGCTTGGCTCCGAGCTCCTATAATTCACCCCTCCACTTT.

The chain is built from TRBV5-4 and TRBJ1-1, with 9 bases matching TRBD1. The CDR3 spans 15 residues. Losses at the gene ends were 4 bases for V and 0 bases for J; bases not matched to a gene: 4. Per germline, CDR1 SGHNT and CDR2 YYREEE (reference sequence). The CDR3 here is CASSEGQGLNTEAFF. CDR3 coding DNA: TGTGCCAGCAGCGAGGGACAGGGTCTGAACACTGAAGCTTTCTTT.

This sequence joins TRBV9 and TRBJ2-5; D uncertain. Judging by the DNA end, TRBJ2-7 fits better; the J call may be wrong. The CDR3 extends over 14 amino acids. Germline assignment: CDR1 SGDLS and CDR2 YYNGEE. This chain's CDR3 is CASSPRRMSYEQYF. CDR3 in DNA: TGTGCCAGCAGCCCCCGCAGGATGTCCTACGAGCAGTACTTC.

This clone was counted only a few times. J is TRBJ2-2 and V is TRBV30, with TRBD1 matching 9 bases. From germline, CDR1 is GTSNPN and CDR2 SVGIG (reference sequence). The CDR3 is 15 amino acids. The J segment lost 4 bases and the V segment lost 5 bases, leaving 8 bases of the junction unmatched. CDR3 in amino acids: CAWDPGQGPTGELFF. The CDR3, as DNA: TGTGCCTGGGACCCGGGACAGGGACCCACCGGGGAGCTGTTTTTT. The full variable domain, rest sourced from reference TRBV30 and TRBJ2-2, is SQTIHQWPATLVQPVGSPLSLECTVEGTSNPNLYWYRQAAGRGLQLLFYSVGIGQISSEVPQNLSASRPQDRQFILSSKKLLLSDSGFYLCAWDPGQGPTGELFFGEGSRLTVL.

The rearrangement uses TRBV5-4 and TRBJ2-5, with 9 bases identical to TRBD1. This CDR3 spans 14 amino acids. V lost 4 bases to trimming and J lost 5 bases; unmatched junction nucleotides: 6. The germline V gene encodes CDR1 SGHNT and CDR2 YYREEE (reference sequence). CDR3 in DNA: TGTGCCAGCAGCCACAGGGGGCGCGAGGAGACCCAGTACTTC. Its protein is CASSHRGREETQYF.